This T cell receptor (beta chain) was obtained from a study of T cell clonotyping in hematopoietic cell transplantation. Assay used: immunoSEQ multiplex PCR; TCRdb lists only in-frame clones, some missing. Of 4,900 or so clones in the sample, about 80% were seen once. Study observations and caveats: Higher Inverse Simpson Index values in graft donor and pretransplant recipient predicted broader posttransplant TCR diversity.

After removal of 0 bases from V and 4 bases from J, the junction contained 7 bases not matched to a gene. This CDR3 has 16 amino acids. Germline V lookup: CDR1 MNHNY, CDR2 SVGAGI (reference sequence). To note about this clone: As yet, its antigen is unknown.

The specimen was peripheral blood mononuclear cells, collected 100 days after allogeneic stem cell transplant. The chain links TRBV6-6 to TRBJ2-7; 9 nucleotides agree with TRBD2. This sequence originates from a male patient between 55 and 70 years old who had an allogeneic stem cell transplant, so T cells may come from the graft donor. Some clones in this sample may be carry-over from other donors' samples. The CDR3 sequence: CASSYSNPGLAYEQYF. The CDR3 nucleotides read TGTGCCAGCAGTTACTCGAACCCGGGACTAGCATACGAGCAGTACTTC.